This TCR beta chain was sequenced during a study of blood T cell repertoires in COVID-19 (dated by TCRdb to about 2020). As for the study more broadly: Samples covering the acute and convalescent phases of COVID-19 were provided by collaborators in the United States, Italy and Spain. The material from the prospective study consisted of cDNA or gDNA derived from T cells, B-cell-depleted T cells, or PBMCs. The dataset comprised deeply sampled blood TCRbeta repertoires from subjects exposed to, actively infected with, or recovered from COVID-19. The repertoires were made available in a free public database intended to serve as a resource for research on the immune response to SARS-CoV-2. The samples were drawn from two sources: the first 160 participants of the ongoing ImmuneRACE study, and fewer than 1,500 subjects contributed by 6 global collaborators. Sample metadata almost always included a de-identified subject ID, COVID-19 status, age in years and sex. Where HLA class I and class II types were available, the types were taken from metadata supplied by the sample provider, not from assay-based typing.

TCRbeta CDR3 regions were amplified from genomic DNA by means of the immunoSEQ Assay, a bias-controlled multiplex PCR. The authors' pipeline ran thus. Within the assay, amplification of reference gene primers was used to estimate how many nucleated cells each sample contained. To quantify the absolute abundance of each unique TCRbeta CDR3 rearrangement, sequence reads were collapsed and filtered. For each sample, productive Simpson clonality was calculated as the square root of Simpson's diversity index over productive rearrangements. TCRdb provides this immuneACCESS table in a form limited to in-frame rearrangements. Some clones are lacking; in checked studies, under half of them reflect an unresolved V gene, and why the rest are absent is not known. The V and J calls and clone size were taken over from that table, and D and trimming were inferred from the DNA. The sample records 200,000 to 250,000 clones, about 91% of which are singletons. The top ten constitute approximately 14% of the sample.

Participants in the prospective study were enrolled through a virtual design, were aged roughly 18 to 100 years, and lived in roughly 24 United States geographic areas. To assign participants to cohorts, the prospective study relied on clinical history that participants themselves reported in a screening survey and a study questionnaire. In the prospective study, mobile phlebotomists collected whole blood, serum and a nasopharyngeal or oropharyngeal swab from each participant. Additional blood draws and questionnaires over an approximately two-month period could optionally be provided by prospective study participants. Blood samples from the prospective study were shipped frozen or at room temperature prior to DNA extraction. Findings and caveats that apply to the study as a whole: The quantity of clinical and demographic metadata differed by source and by participant and was supplied without curation.

Measured from the cysteine to the phenylalanine, the CDR3 is 14 residues long. CDR3 DNA only is kept here, 42 bases in frame from base 1. The germline V gene (reference sequence) supplies CDR1 MNHEY and CDR2 SMNVEV. From V the trimming removes 6 bases and from J it removes 7 bases, while the gene matches leave 9 bases of the junction unaccounted for. Note on this clone: The specificity of this receptor is unknown. No base quality information exists; no much larger clone differs at one position.

The sequencing sample was made of PBMCs or T cells enriched from blood (not recorded which). The TCR originated in a woman between 45 and 65 years old with acute COVID-19. The sequence is built from TRBV27 and TRBJ2-3; 8 nucleotides in the junction match TRBD2. CDR3 protein: CASSPGRAGYTQYF. The DNA reads TGTGCCAGCAGCCCCGGGAGGGCCGGGTATACGCAGTATTTT.